This TCR beta chain was identified during a study of CD8 T cells in Susac syndrome. Random hexamers were used to reverse transcribe 0.5 to 1 ug of RNA. TCRdb itself ran the immunoSEQ multiplex PCR reads through MiXCR, one entry per CDR3 protein. The sample consists of about 300,000 distinct CDR3 sequences, roughly 85% of them appearing once. The sample comprised CD8+ T cells from PBMCs. The clonotype comes from a human donor with multiple sclerosis.

In DNA form, the CDR3 reads TGCGCCAGCAGCTTGTTGATTCCTAGCACAGATACGCAGTATTTT. Protein: CASSLLIPSTDTQYF. The rearrangement joins TRBV5-1 to TRBJ2-3; D is ambiguous. The V gene lost 1 base and the J gene lost 0 bases, with 9 bases spanning the gap. The CDR3 loop spans 15 amino acids. Germline V gene lookup returns CDR1 SGHRS and CDR2 YFSETQ.